What follows are 10 T cell receptor beta chains derived from one specimen sequenced in a study of T cell responses to AZD1222 COVID-19 vaccine. TCRdb's copy holds only in-frame clones and misses some; the assay was immunoSEQ multiplex PCR. Among over 110,000 clones listed, about 90% were seen once. This sample comprised peripheral blood, obtained 28 days after the second AZD1222 dose. The source of these receptors is an adult who received the AZD1222 COVID-19 vaccine.

The rearrangement links TRBV15 to TRBJ1-1; 7 bases align to TRBD1. This CDR3 has 15 amino acids. The germline gives CDR1 LNHNV, CDR2 YYDKDF (reference sequence). V was pared by 3 bases and J by 1 base, with 5 bases of the junction left unmatched. In nucleotides, the CDR3 is TGTGCCACCAGCAGCCGGGACAGTAGGAACACTGAAGCTTTCTTT. Translation gives CATSSRDSRNTEAFF. Using reference TRBV15 and TRBJ1-1 for the parts outside the CDR3, the full variable domain is DAMVIQNPRYQVTQFGKPVTLSCSQTLNHNVMYWYQQKSSQAPKLLFHYYDKDFNNEADTPDNFQSRRPNTSFCFLDIRSPGLGDTAMYLCATSSRDSRNTEAFFGQGTRLTVV.

The chain has TRBV19 and TRBJ2-2; TRBD2 aligns across 14 bases. The CDR3 consists of 18 residues. Trimming took 1 base from V and 4 from J; bases not matched to a gene: 5. Germline CDR1 reads LNHDA; CDR2 reads SQIVND (reference sequence). The CDR3 DNA follows: TGTGCCAGTAGTATAGGACTAGCGGGAGGGCGAATCACCGGGGAGCTGTTTTTT. It specifies CASSIGLAGGRITGELFF. The full variable domain, in which reference TRBV19 and TRBJ2-2 provide the parts outside the CDR3, is DGGITQSPKYLFRKEGQNVTLSCEQNLNHDAMYWYRQDPGQGLRLIYYSQIVNDFQKGDIAEGYSVSREKKESFPLTVTSAQKNPTAFYLCASSIGLAGGRITGELFFGEGSRLTVL.

The CDR3 DNA is TGTGCCAGCGGATCGGGTACGGCCCAGCATTTT. This translates into CASGSGTAQHF. The chain carries TRBV7-9 and TRBJ1-5; D is ambiguous. The germline CDR1 and CDR2 sequences are SEHNR and FQNEAQ (reference sequence). The CDR3 has 11 residues. With 8 bases removed from V and 11 bases from J, the gap between germline ends came to 13 bases.

This chain joins TRBV7-8 and TRBJ1-2; D may be TRBD1 (6 bases). This CDR3 contains 13 residues. From germline, CDR1 is SGHVS and CDR2 FQNEAQ. The ends were cut back, 5 bases at V and 1 base at J, with 8 bases in the middle. This CDR3 is CASSRDNNYGYTF. CDR3 nucleotide sequence: TGTGCCAGCAGCCGGGACAATAACTATGGCTACACCTTC.

CDR3: CASSEPPAEAFF. The DNA for the CDR3 is TGTGCCAGCAGCGAACCCCCAGCTGAAGCTTTCTTT. The chain recombines TRBV9 with TRBJ1-1; no reliable D call. With 3 bases removed from V and 6 bases from J, the gap between germline ends came to 9 bases. Looked up from germline, CDR1 is SGDLS and CDR2 is YYNGEE. The CDR3 is made up of 12 amino acids.

The genes are TRBV6-6 and TRBJ2-3; 11 bases line up with TRBD2. The CDR3 totals 16 residues. CDR1 and CDR2 (germline): MNHNY, SVGAGI (reference sequence). V lost 0 bases and J lost 6; bases outside the gene matches: 5. DNA of the CDR3: TGTGCCAGCAGTTACTCTACTAGCGGGGGAGGGGATACGCAGTATTTT. It yields the protein CASSYSTSGGGDTQYF.

This clone occurred once. The rearrangement uses TRBV13 and TRBJ1-6; 7 bases align to TRBD1. CDR1 PRHDT and CDR2 FYEKMQ come from the germline V gene (reference sequence). Trimming cost V 7 bases and J 7 bases; bases outside gene matches: 10. The CDR3 covers 15 residues. CDR3 amino acids: CASKNRGYGNSPLHF. The CDR3 coding sequence is TGTGCCAGCAAAAACAGGGGATACGGAAATTCACCCCTCCACTTT.

V usage is TRBV18 and J usage is TRBJ1-5, with unresolved D. This CDR3 has 14 residues. CDR1 is KGHSH and CDR2 is LQKENI in the germline V gene. Trimming left V 2 bases short and J 1 base short, with 6 bases between. The CDR3 here is CASSPSASNQPQHF. DNA of the CDR3: TGTGCCAGCTCACCATCAGCGAGCAATCAGCCCCAGCATTTT.

This chain connects TRBV5-4 to TRBJ2-6; 7 bases are a match to TRBD1. Germline V gene data show CDR1 as SGHNT and CDR2 as YYREEE (reference sequence). J lost 5 bases, V lost 4 bases, and 15 bases had no gene match. The CDR3 length is 18 residues. The CDR3 sequence is CASSNPTRTGLWANVLTF. In DNA, the CDR3 is TGTGCCAGCAGCAACCCCACCCGGACAGGCCTCTGGGCCAACGTCCTGACTTTC.

The V call is TRBV5-6, the J call TRBJ1-5, with 8 positions matching TRBD1. V shed 0 bases and J 1 base; nucleotides not matched to a gene: 9. The CDR3 covers 18 residues. The germline V gene has CDR1 SGHDT and CDR2 YYEEEE. The CDR3 sequence: CASSLAGQGADSNQPQHF. CDR3 nucleotide sequence: TGTGCCAGCAGCTTGGCGGGGCAGGGGGCTGACAGCAATCAGCCCCAGCATTTT.